One and the same sample provided the 18 T cell receptor beta chains below, sequenced in a study of cytomegalovirus exposure and HLA in healthy donors. PCR amplification relied on 60 Vbeta primers (plus 13 Jbeta primers). Produced via immunoSEQ multiplex PCR; TCRdb's table is partial and in-frame only. This table holds roughly 120,000 clones, about 80% found once. Material for sequencing was PBMCs. These receptors originate from a male donor in good health and CMV-seronegative.

V is TRBV9 and J is TRBJ2-1; 8 nucleotides agree with TRBD1. Per the germline V gene, CDR1 is SGDLS and CDR2 is YYNGEE. Unmatched junction bases numbered 3, after V lost 3 bases and J lost 4 bases. The CDR3 has 14 amino acids. The CDR3 nucleotides are TGTGCCAGCAGCGGGACAGGGAGGTACAATGAGCAGTTCTTC. It encodes CASSGTGRYNEQFF.

This clone was detected only once. V is TRBV5-1 and J is TRBJ1-2; 8 positions agree with TRBD1. Germline V CDR1 and CDR2: SGHRS, YFSETQ. V was clipped by 4 bases and J by 8 bases; unmatched bases: 7. The CDR3 runs to 13 residues. The CDR3 sequence: CASSPTGASGYTF. CDR3 DNA: TGCGCCAGCAGCCCGACAGGGGCTAGCGGCTACACCTTC.

This clone was recorded only once. The rearrangement uses TRBV13 and TRBJ2-3; 8 bases agree with TRBD2. The CDR3 has 16 residues. Germline V gene sequence: CDR1 PRHDT, CDR2 FYEKMQ (reference sequence). V shed 4 bases, J shed 5 bases, and the junction held 11 bases outside the gene matches. CDR3 nucleotide sequence: TGTGCCAGCAGCTCGCGGACTAGCTCTGGGGTAGATACGCAGTATTTT. Residues: CASSSRTSSGVDTQYF.

The rearrangement uses TRBV7-2 and TRBJ2-7; 7 bases agree with TRBD1. V was pared by 5 bases and J by 2 bases, with 9 bases of the junction left unmatched. CDR1 is SGHTA, CDR2 FQGNSA, per germline. CDR3 size: 15 residues. The CDR3: CASSGQVSGPYEQYF. The CDR3, as DNA: TGTGCCAGCAGCGGACAGGTGTCAGGACCCTACGAGCAGTACTTC.

This clone was seen a single time. This chain connects TRBV15 to TRBJ1-2; maybe TRBD1 (5 bases). The germline V gene has CDR1 LNHNV and CDR2 YYDKDF (reference sequence). Trimming pared 0 bases from V and 4 bases from J, leaving 21 bases between. The CDR3 extends over 18 amino acids. CDR3 DNA sequence: TGTGCCACCAGCAGAGATGCAGGGCCCCCTTCGGAGGGCTATGGCTACACCTTC. Protein: CATSRDAGPPSEGYGYTF.

This sequence joins TRBV5-4 and TRBJ1-1, with D maybe TRBD1 (5 bases). The germline V and J ends were trimmed by 4 bases and 1 base, with 8 bases remaining between them. Germline V lookup: CDR1 SGHNT, CDR2 YYREEE (reference sequence). The CDR3 extends over 13 amino acids. CDR3 sequence (DNA): TGTGCCAGCAGCCCCACAGGGAACACTGAAGCTTTCTTT. Translation: CASSPTGNTEAFF.

The chain uses TRBV6-5 and TRBJ2-3; TRBD1 might be the D (6 bases). Germline V gene lookup returns CDR1 MNHEY and CDR2 SVGAGI. V lost 8 bases and J 1 base, leaving 10 bases between the germline ends. The CDR3 spans 13 residues. The DNA for the CDR3 is TGTGCCAGCTCTCCAGGGGGCACAGATACGCAGTATTTT. Amino acids: CASSPGGTDTQYF.

J is TRBJ2-5 and V is TRBV14; TRBD2 agrees at 15 bases. The trim removed 0 bases at V and 4 bases at J, leaving 3 bases unmatched. The germline gives CDR1 SGHDN, CDR2 FVKESK. This CDR3 contains 17 residues. CDR3 sequence: CASSQDSGLAGGETQYF. For the CDR3, the DNA is TGTGCCAGCAGCCAAGATTCGGGACTAGCGGGAGGAGAGACCCAGTACTTC. The full variable domain, rest sourced from reference TRBV14 and TRBJ2-5, is EAGVTQFPSHSVIEKGQTVTLRCDPISGHDNLYWYRRVMGKEIKFLLHFVKESKQDESGMPNNRFLAERTGGTYSTLKVQPAELEDSGVYFCASSQDSGLAGGETQYFGPGTRLLVL.

This rearrangement joins TRBV5-1 to TRBJ2-7; D uncertain. The CDR3 is made up of 12 amino acids. In germline, CDR1 is SGHRS, CDR2 YFSETQ. With 6 bases removed from V and 0 bases from J, the gap between germline ends came to 7 bases. The CDR3 coding sequence is TGCGCCAGCACGTCCAGCTCCTACGAGCAGTACTTC. Its translation is CASTSSSYEQYF.

The DNA for the CDR3 is TGCGCCAGCAGCCCCGAGGCCAAGAACACTGAAGCTTTCTTT. Translated, it gives CASSPEAKNTEAFF. The genes are TRBV5-1 and TRBJ1-1; D gene uncertain. V lost 4 bases, J lost 1 base, and 11 bases lay in between. CDR3 length: 14 residues. From germline, CDR1 is SGHRS and CDR2 YFSETQ. Based on the CDR3 plus reference TRBV5-1 and TRBJ1-1, the full variable domain is KAGVTQTPRYLIKTRGQQVTLSCSPISGHRSVSWYQQTPGQGLQFLFEYFSETQRNKGNFPGRFSGRQFSNSRSEMNVSTLELGDSALYLCASSPEAKNTEAFFGQGTRLTVV.

The rearrangement joins TRBV7-8 to TRBJ2-7; 9 nucleotides agree with TRBD1. The ends lost 5 bases at V and 4 bases at J; junction bases unmatched: 6. This CDR3 contains 14 residues. Germline CDR1 and CDR2: SGHVS and FQNEAQ. This CDR3 is CASSIRDRVYEQYF. The DNA for the CDR3 is TGTGCCAGCAGCATAAGGGACAGGGTTTACGAGCAGTACTTC.

The V gene is TRBV5-5, the J gene TRBJ1-4; D is uncertain. Per the germline V gene, CDR1 is SGHKS and CDR2 is YYEKEE (reference sequence). Trimming shortened V by 4 bases and J by 6 bases, and 13 bases separated the two germline ends. This CDR3 is 14 amino acids long. The chain's CDR3 is CASSPPRRDEKLFF. The DNA for the CDR3 is TGTGCCAGCAGCCCCCCGCGGAGAGATGAAAAACTGTTTTTT.

This chain connects TRBV9 to TRBJ1-6; no clear D gene. Per the germline V gene, CDR1 is SGDLS and CDR2 is YYNGEE. This CDR3 contains 18 residues. V lost 0 bases and J lost 0, with 13 bases in between. The CDR3 loop is CASSVASHSSSYNSPLHF. As DNA, the CDR3 is TGTGCCAGCAGCGTAGCTTCACACTCTAGCTCCTATAATTCACCCCTCCACTTT.

This clone occurred a few times. V and J are TRBV18 and TRBJ2-7; 7 bases are a match to TRBD1. V gave up 1 base and J gave up 1 base; unmatched junction bases: 4. The germline CDR1 and CDR2 sequences are KGHSH and LQKENI. The CDR3 consists of 15 residues. The CDR3 DNA is TGTGCCAGCTCACCACTGGGACAGAGTTCCTACGAGCAGTACTTC. Translation: CASSPLGQSSYEQYF.

This clone showed up just once. The CDR3 sequence is CAWSAGGGGDTQYF. The DNA of the CDR3 is TGTGCCTGGAGTGCCGGGGGAGGTGGAGATACGCAGTATTTT. The chain recombines TRBV30 with TRBJ2-3, with a tentative D call TRBD2 (6 bases). The CDR3 consists of 14 residues. Trimming removed 1 base from V and 5 bases from J, with 13 bases in between. Germline assignment: CDR1 GTSNPN and CDR2 SVGIG (reference sequence). The variable domain in full, with the rest retrieved from reference TRBV30 and TRBJ2-3, is SQTIHQWPATLVQPVGSPLSLECTVEGTSNPNLYWYRQAAGRGLQLLFYSVGIGQISSEVPQNLSASRPQDRQFILSSKKLLLSDSGFYLCAWSAGGGGDTQYFGPGTRLTVL.

As regards this clone: Mismatch with germline at one junction end may stem from a read error. Additional DNA sequences in this sample encode the identical CDR3. The rearrangement uses TRBV4-1 and TRBJ2-1, with 9 bases identical to TRBD1. The CDR3 is 14 amino acids. CDR1 is MGHRA, CDR2 YSYEKL, per germline. The CDR3 region has the DNA TGCGCCAGTAGCCAACCGGGACAGGGCTTTCTTCAGTTCTTC. Translated, it gives CASSQPGQGFLQFF.

This rearrangement joins TRBV5-4 to TRBJ2-1; 10 nucleotides align to TRBD1. Per the germline V gene, CDR1 is SGHNT and CDR2 is YYREEE (reference sequence). V lost 2 bases to trimming and J lost 10 bases; unmatched junction nucleotides: 9. This CDR3 contains 15 residues. DNA for the CDR3: TGTGCCAGCAGCTTCCCGGGACAGGGGCCGAGGGAGCAGTTCTTC. Translating it yields CASSFPGQGPREQFF.

The chain is built from TRBV11-2 and TRBJ1-6; D is unclear. Germline CDR1 reads SGHAT; CDR2 reads FQNNGV. The V end lost 3 bases, the J end lost 0 bases, and 9 bases lay between the germline ends. The CDR3 loop spans 16 amino acids. The CDR3 nucleotides are TGTGCCAGCAGCTTTGAGGCTAGCTCCTATAATTCACCCCTCCACTTT. It translates to CASSFEASSYNSPLHF.